The clone carrying this T cell receptor beta chain has more than one count but fewer than ten. Antigen specificity is unknown. Barcoded TCR alpha and TCR beta cDNA libraries with UMIs came from 5'RACE using constant-segment primers. TCRdb itself ran the 5' RACE reads through MiXCR, one entry per CDR3 protein. Here the sample spans hundreds of thousands of distinct CDR3 sequences, 12% to 15% being singletons. The sample is drawn from a study of T-cell memory formation after mild COVID-19. The V end lost 0 bases, the J end lost 0 bases, and 8 bases lay between the germline ends. This CDR3 has 16 amino acids. Per the germline V gene, CDR1 is KGHDR and CDR2 is SFDVKD. General study findings and limits: Largely, contracting CD4+ clones fell within CM and EM, and contracting CD8+ clones within EMRA. Day 15 to 85 contractors were CD4/CD8 balanced; later expanders leaned CD4+. Memory cells collected pre-infection included some clones that later responded, suggesting cross-reactive memory joined.

This chain links TRBV24-1 with TRBJ2-1, with TRBD2 as a possible D gene (5 bases). Sequencing input: PBMCs or a T cell subset sorted from them (not recorded which). The receptor was isolated from a young man who had mild COVID-19 (a few samples of this study predate the infection). Cell type and time point are not known. This CDR3 reads CATSDLQRGSYNEQFF. In DNA form, the CDR3 reads TGTGCCACCAGTGATTTGCAACGGGGCTCCTACAATGAGCAGTTCTTC.